These 18 T cell receptor beta chains share one sample of origin, sequenced in a study of cytomegalovirus exposure and HLA in healthy donors. Primers: 60 Vbeta forward and 13 Jbeta reverse. Some clones are missing from TCRdb's copy, which holds only in-frame ones; the method was immunoSEQ multiplex PCR. The sample contains some 180,000 clones, 65% to 80% of which appear only once. Sequencing was carried out using PBMCs. The receptors were sampled from a woman aged 25 to 45 in good health and CMV-seropositive.

A few counts support this clone. The CDR3 DNA reads TGCGCCAGCAGCTACCGAGGACAGGGGGCGCGCAATGAGCAGTTCTTC. As protein: CASSYRGQGARNEQFF. This sequence joins TRBV5-1 and TRBJ2-1; 11 nucleotides match TRBD1. This CDR3 region has 16 residues. The V segment lost 3 bases and the J segment 6 bases; nucleotides outside the gene matches: 8. Germline V gives CDR1 SGHRS, CDR2 YFSETQ.

On this clone: At one end, the junction sequence differs from germline, possibly due to a read error. The V gene is TRBV7-9, the J gene TRBJ1-2, with D unclear. The CDR3 loop spans 16 amino acids. Germline V CDR1 and CDR2: SEHNR, FQNEAQ (reference sequence). CDR3 DNA sequence: TGTTCCAGCAGCTATCAGGCCGCGACAAGAAACTATGGCTACACCTTC. Its protein product is CSSSYQAATRNYGYTF.

V is TRBV11-2 and J is TRBJ2-2; 8 nucleotides line up with TRBD1. The CDR3 has 16 residues. Germline assignment: CDR1 SGHAT and CDR2 FQNNGV. The ends lost 6 bases at V and 4 bases at J; junction bases unmatched: 10. CDR3 in DNA: TGTGCCAGCAGGTATCCAGGGGGCGGCGGCACCGGGGAGCTGTTTTTT. Its protein is CASRYPGGGGTGELFF.

The gene calls are TRBV28 and TRBJ1-3; 12 bases map to TRBD1. Trimming cost V 5 bases and J 11 bases; bases outside gene matches: 7. This CDR3 is built from 14 residues. Germline loops: CDR1 MDHEN, CDR2 SYDVKM. CDR3 amino acids: CASSPGTGGHAIYF. The CDR3 coding sequence is TGTGCCAGCAGTCCGGGGACAGGGGGCCACGCCATATATTTT.

For the CDR3, the DNA is TGCAGCGTTGACGCGGGGGACCGCTACGAGCAGTACTTC. Residues: CSVDAGDRYEQYF. The rearrangement uses TRBV29-1 and TRBJ2-7; TRBD2 matches at 7 bases. Looked up from germline, CDR1 is SQVTM and CDR2 is ANQGSEA. V shed 3 bases, J shed 3 bases, and the junction held 5 bases outside the gene matches. The CDR3 is 13 amino acids.

V gene TRBV27 combines with J gene TRBJ2-7; 10 bases are a match to TRBD1. The CDR3 is made up of 16 amino acids. Germline assignment: CDR1 MNHEY and CDR2 SMNVEV (reference sequence). V shed 5 bases, J shed 0 bases, and the junction held 7 bases outside the gene matches. The CDR3 bases are TGTGCCAGCAGTCCCGCGACAGGGGGCGACTCCTACGAGCAGTACTTC. Amino acid sequence: CASSPATGGDSYEQYF.

This sequence joins TRBV7-8 and TRBJ1-3, with 7 bases matching TRBD1. J was trimmed by 8 bases and V by 1 base; bases with no gene match: 11. Germline V gene data show CDR1 as SGHVS and CDR2 as FQNEAQ. The CDR3 is made up of 16 amino acids. CDR3 region: CASSLGRTGLGDTIYF. As DNA, the CDR3 is TGTGCCAGCAGCTTAGGCAGGACAGGACTTGGTGACACCATATATTTT. Based on the CDR3 plus reference TRBV7-8 and TRBJ1-3, the full variable domain is GAGVSQSPRYKVAKRGQDVALRCDPISGHVSLFWYQQALGQGPEFLTYFQNEAQLDKSGLPSDRFFAERPEGSVSTLKIQRTQQEDSAVYLCASSLGRTGLGDTIYFGEGSWLTVV.

This chain joins TRBV11-1 and TRBJ2-1, with TRBD2 identical over 8 bases. This CDR3 region has 16 residues. Germline CDR1 SGHAT, CDR2 FQDESV (reference sequence). V lost 4 bases, J lost 2 bases, and 7 bases stayed unmatched. CDR3: CASSSGGTRAYNEQFF. Here the CDR3 DNA reads TGTGCCAGCAGCTCCGGGGGGACTAGGGCCTACAATGAGCAGTTCTTC.

This clone was seen once. The chain couples TRBV6-1 to TRBJ2-7; a possible D gene is TRBD1 (6 bases). V dropped 2 bases and J dropped 3 bases, with 11 bases sitting between them. There are 14 residues in the CDR3. Germline CDR1 reads MNHNS; CDR2 reads SASEGT. The CDR3 DNA follows: TGTGCCAGCAGTGAATGGACAGCCAACTACGAGCAGTACTTC. Its protein product is CASSEWTANYEQYF.

The chain recombines TRBV7-2 with TRBJ2-3; 11 positions match TRBD2. Germline CDR1 SGHTA, CDR2 FQGNSA. The V gene end was trimmed by 5 bases and the J gene end by 2 bases; junction bases not matched to a gene: 6. The CDR3 sequence is 16 residues long. CDR3 protein: CASSLGTSGPTDTQYF. CDR3 sequence (DNA): TGTGCCAGCAGCCTGGGGACTAGCGGCCCCACAGATACGCAGTATTTT. The full variable domain, completed using reference TRBV7-2 and TRBJ2-3, is GAGVSQSPSNKVTEKGKDVELRCDPISGHTALYWYRQSLGQGLEFLIYFQGNSAPDKSGLPSDRFSAERTGGSVSTLTIQRTQQEDSAVYLCASSLGTSGPTDTQYFGPGTRLTVL.

This sequence joins TRBV7-2 and TRBJ1-1; D is perhaps TRBD1 (6 bases). The CDR3 spans 12 residues. The V and J ends lost 2 bases and 10 bases respectively, with 11 bases between them. Germline values: CDR1 SGHTA, CDR2 FQGNSA. The CDR3 loop is CASSLTVGAAFF. CDR3 DNA sequence: TGTGCCAGCAGCTTAACTGTGGGGGCAGCTTTCTTT.

The gene calls are TRBV7-7 and TRBJ2-5; 7 bases map to TRBD1. The CDR3 has 14 residues. Germline CDR1 reads SSHAT; CDR2 reads FNYEAQ (reference sequence). The trim removed 5 bases at V and 0 bases at J, leaving 3 bases unmatched. In nucleotides, the CDR3 is TGTGCCAGCAGCCCACAGGGGTACCAAGAGACCCAGTACTTC. This encodes CASSPQGYQETQYF.

Comment on this clone: A junction end diverges from the germline sequence, so it may reflect a read error. This chain connects TRBV25-1 to TRBJ1-4; 8 bases agree with TRBD1. Germline lookup yields CDR1 MGHDK and CDR2 SYGVNS. There are 15 residues in the CDR3. CDR3 in DNA: TGTGCCAGCAGTGAATTAGGGACAGGCATGAAAAAGCTGTTTTTT. It codes for CASSELGTGMKKLFF.

This clone has a handful of counts. The V and J genes are TRBV5-8 and TRBJ2-6; D gene unclear. The CDR3 is 14 residues long. Germline CDR1 and CDR2: SGHTS and YDEGEE. Trimming took 5 bases from V and 0 from J, leaving 6 bases between them. The CDR3 DNA reads as TGTGCCAGCAGGGCTCGCTCTGGGGCCAACGTCCTGACTTTC. Translating it yields CASRARSGANVLTF.

This sequence joins TRBV9 and TRBJ2-5, with TRBD2 matching 12 bases. CDR1 is SGDLS and CDR2 is YYNGEE in the germline V gene. The J segment lost 5 bases and the V segment lost 2 bases, leaving 7 bases of the junction unmatched. This CDR3 contains 16 residues. The CDR3 here is CASSVLAGGLGETQYF. The DNA of the CDR3 is TGTGCCAGCAGCGTGCTAGCGGGGGGGCTCGGGGAGACCCAGTACTTC.

This chain joins TRBV5-1 and TRBJ2-2; 7 bases match TRBD2. Germline V gene sequence: CDR1 SGHRS, CDR2 YFSETQ. V lost 1 base to trimming and J lost 5 bases; unmatched junction nucleotides: 5. The CDR3 runs to 15 residues. The CDR3 reads CASSLPGGYTGELFF. The CDR3 nucleotides are TGCGCCAGCAGCTTGCCGGGGGGTTATACCGGGGAGCTGTTTTTT.

A few counts support this clone. The chain carries TRBV2 and TRBJ2-7, with 8 bases aligning to TRBD2. This CDR3 region has 15 residues. CDR1 and CDR2 from the germline V gene are SNHLY and FYNNEI. V lost 6 bases and J lost 3; bases outside the gene matches: 10. The chain's CDR3 is CASRAISGSLYEQYF. As DNA, the CDR3 is TGTGCCAGCAGGGCTATCAGCGGGAGCCTCTACGAGCAGTACTTC.

The chain links TRBV5-1 to TRBJ2-5; 8 nucleotides align to TRBD2. Germline V gene sequence: CDR1 SGHRS, CDR2 YFSETQ. The CDR3 covers 15 residues. The junction had 11 bases not matched to a gene; V was cut back by 5 bases and J by 5 bases. CDR3 region: CASSHPGLVGETQYF. The CDR3 bases are TGCGCCAGCAGTCATCCGGGACTAGTAGGGGAGACCCAGTACTTC.